This record concerns one T cell receptor beta chain sequence. Authors' processing steps: Cell counts per sample came from amplifying reference gene primers. Using immunoSEQ multiplex PCR, the repertoire was profiled, and TCRdb retains in-frame clones only, with some absent. V and J calls and clone size are those listed in that table; D and trimming were worked out from the DNA. The data show 200,000 to 250,000 clones, with roughly 85% seen just once and 2.4% held by the top ten. This record comes from a study of blood T cell repertoires in COVID-19. At the level of the study: Samples taken during acute and convalescent COVID-19 were collected in the United States, Italy and Spain. Sources were T cells, B-cell-depleted T cells, or PBMCs; the material itself was cDNA or gDNA.

In germline, CDR1 is MNHEY, CDR2 SVGAGI. Trimming removed 4 bases at V and 3 bases at J, with 19 bases between. The CDR3 has 16 residues. The chain recombines TRBV6-5 with TRBJ2-7; D possibly corresponds to TRBD1 (8 bases). The sequenced sample was peripheral blood. This TCR derives from a woman between 70 and 85 years old with COVID-19, enrolled during active disease. The DNA for the CDR3 is TGTGCCAGCAGTTCGACAGGGGACGGGGGGCACTACGAGCAGTACTTC. Translation gives CASSSTGDGGHYEQYF.